This T cell receptor beta chain is from a study of cytomegalovirus exposure and HLA in healthy donors. At the level of the study: Membership in the Caucasian-associated ancestry cluster was found for around 81% of almost 400 genotyped donors. General study points: Sequencing had likely introduced a cluster of highly shared sequence variants as an artifact. In a later analysis, DRB1 alleles had the most associated TCRs; HLA-C alleles the fewest. Through in vitro validation, three CMV-associated chains were shown to be specific for CMV antigens.

In this sample, this clone turned up a few times. Its antigen remains unknown. The PCR was carried out with 60 Vbeta primers and 13 Jbeta primers. Clones were sequenced by immunoSEQ multiplex PCR, and TCRdb holds only the in-frame ones, with some missing. The table includes under 200,000 clones, roughly four fifths detected once. Per germline, CDR1 LNHDA and CDR2 SQIVND (reference sequence). The CDR3 is made up of 13 amino acids. V lost 10 bases, J lost 2 bases, and 5 bases stayed unmatched. This chain links TRBV19 with TRBJ1-5; TRBD1 agrees at 7 bases. Material: PBMCs. The source is a woman aged 45-65 years in good health and CMV-seronegative. CDR3 sequence (DNA): TGTGCCACTAGCAGGGGGGGCAATCAGCCCCAGCATTTT. This encodes CATSRGGNQPQHF.